This is a list of T cell receptor beta chains from one sample in a study of shared clonotypes between healthy human individuals. Repertoires were generated with immunoSEQ multiplex PCR, while TCRdb's copy carries only in-frame clones and drops some. The sample lists 450,000 to 700,000 clones, about 95% occurring once. The sequenced sample consisted of naive CD8+ T cells sorted from blood. The receptors originated from a woman aged 25-40 years in good health. The CDR3 runs from the conserved cysteine through the conserved F or W. Each record gives: D gene, V gene, clone size, J gene, CDR3 DNA, CDR3 protein. D genes are given only for firm matches. Only some rows state a clone size, as once, few, many or a class for expanded clones.

.,TRBV29-1,.,TRBJ1-2,TGCAGCGTTGAAGGCTGGGACGCAGTGGGATTAAATGGCTACACCTTC,CSVEGWDAVGLNGYTF
.,TRBV29-1,.,TRBJ1-2,TGCAGCGTTGAAAAACAGGGCCCTGGATATGGCTACACCTTC,CSVEKQGPGYGYTF
TRBD1,TRBV19,.,TRBJ1-5,TGTGCCACGATTGGGACAGAGATTCAGCCCCAGCATTTT,CATIGTEIQPQHF
.,TRBV28,.,TRBJ1-3,TGTGCCAGCAGTCCAATACCCTCTGGAAACACCATATATTTT,CASSPIPSGNTIYF
.,TRBV10-2,.,TRBJ2-1,TGCGCCAGCAGCATCAGCTCTTTTGACTACAATGAGCAGTTCTTC,CASSISSFDYNEQFF
TRBD2,TRBV27,.,TRBJ2-1,TGTGCCAGCAGTTCCTTTGGACTAGGCAATGAGCAGTTCTTC,CASSSFGLGNEQFF
.,TRBV6-4,.,TRBJ2-3,TGTGCCAGCAGTGACTCGCCAGACGATACGCAGTATTTT,CASSDSPDDTQYF
.,TRBV6-1,.,TRBJ2-5,TGTGCCAGCAGTGATAGAGAGGGCGGGATACAAGAGACCCAGTACTTC,CASSDREGGIQETQYF
TRBD2,TRBV4-1,.,TRBJ2-3,TGCGCCAGCAGCCACGGACTAGTGGAGGATACGCAGTATTTT,CASSHGLVEDTQYF
.,TRBV7-9,.,TRBJ2-5,TGTGCCAGCAGCTTAGGGTGGGCAGGGGTCTCGAAACAAGAGACCCAGTACTTC,CASSLGWAGVSKQETQYF
.,TRBV15,.,TRBJ1-1,TGTGCCACCAGCAGAGGAGGCACTGAAGCTTTCTTT,CATSRGGTEAFF
.,TRBV5-1,.,TRBJ1-1,TGCGCCAGCAGCTTGTGGAGACAGGCGTCCAACACTGAAGCTTTCTTT,CASSLWRQASNTEAFF
TRBD1,TRBV7-8,.,TRBJ2-1,TGTGCCAGCAGCCCGATTCCCCGGGACAGGAAGAATGAGCAGTTCTTC,CASSPIPRDRKNEQFF
.,TRBV6-5,.,TRBJ2-7,TGTGCCAGCAGTTTGGGGCAGGGTGTGCACGAGCAGTACTTC,CASSLGQGVHEQYF
TRBD2,TRBV11-3,.,TRBJ2-5,TGTGCCAGCAGCTTCGCGGGACTAGCGGAGACCCAGTACTTC,CASSFAGLAETQYF
TRBD2,TRBV4-1,.,TRBJ2-2,TGCGCCAGCAGCCAAGATCTTCCGGAGCGGGAGAACACCGGGGAGCTGTTTTTT,CASSQDLPERENTGELFF
.,TRBV19,.,TRBJ2-7,TGTGCCAGTAGTATAGATCTCGAGTCCGAGCAGTACTTC,CASSIDLESEQYF
.,TRBV5-4,.,TRBJ1-1,TGTGCCAGCAGCTTGGATACCACAGGGAACACTGAAGCTTTCTTT,CASSLDTTGNTEAFF
.,TRBV2,.,TRBJ1-1,TGTGCCAGGGAGGTTATGAACACTGAAGCTTTCTTT,CAREVMNTEAFF
TRBD2,TRBV19,.,TRBJ2-7,TGTGCCAGTAGCCCCCGGGAGACTAGCGGTTACGAGCAGTACTTC,CASSPRETSGYEQYF
.,TRBV7-9,.,TRBJ2-7,TGTGCCAGCACGCACAGCTCCTACGAGCAGTACTTC,CASTHSSYEQYF
.,TRBV28,.,TRBJ1-1,TGTGCCAGCAGTTTATGGGCGGTCAACACTGAAGCTTTCTTT,CASSLWAVNTEAFF
TRBD1,TRBV6-4,few,TRBJ1-1,TGTGCCAGCAGCATGACAGGGATCACTGAAGCTTTCTTT,CASSMTGITEAFF
.,TRBV28,.,TRBJ1-5,TGTGCCAGCAGTTTATTGTGGAGCAATCAGCCCCAGCATTTT,CASSLLWSNQPQHF
TRBD1,TRBV11-1,.,TRBJ2-5,TGTGCCAGCAGACAACCCCCGGGACAGGGGGAAAAAGAGACCCAGTACTTC,CASRQPPGQGEKETQYF
.,TRBV13,.,TRBJ2-1,TGTGCCAGCAGCCCGTTCAGCAATGAGCAGTTCTTC,CASSPFSNEQFF
TRBD2,TRBV7-7,.,TRBJ2-3,TGTGCCAGCAGCCCTACCCTTAGCGGGAGGGTGACAGATACGCAGTATTTT,CASSPTLSGRVTDTQYF
.,TRBV2,.,TRBJ1-2,TGTGCCACGGGGACGGCGGGGTTAGGCTACACCTTC,CATGTAGLGYTF
.,TRBV15,.,TRBJ2-4,TGTGCCACCAGCAGAGTTCTAGGGGGGAAAAACATTCAGTACTTC,CATSRVLGGKNIQYF